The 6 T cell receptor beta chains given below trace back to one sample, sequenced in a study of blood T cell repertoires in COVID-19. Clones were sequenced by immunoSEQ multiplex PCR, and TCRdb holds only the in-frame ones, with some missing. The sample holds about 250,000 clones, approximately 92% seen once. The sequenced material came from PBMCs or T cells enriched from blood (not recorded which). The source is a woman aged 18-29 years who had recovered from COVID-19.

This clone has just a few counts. Here the CDR3 DNA reads TGCGCCAGCAGCTTGGGGGACACTCCGAATCAGCCCCAGCATTTT. It encodes CASSLGDTPNQPQHF. The chain is built from TRBV5-1 and TRBJ1-5; possible D gene TRBD1, 6 bases. Trimming removed 0 bases at V and 4 bases at J, with 11 bases between. This CDR3 has 15 amino acids. Germline V CDR1 and CDR2: SGHRS, YFSETQ. Combining the CDR3 with reference TRBV5-1 and TRBJ1-5 gives the whole variable domain KAGVTQTPRYLIKTRGQQVTLSCSPISGHRSVSWYQQTPGQGLQFLFEYFSETQRNKGNFPGRFSGRQFSNSRSEMNVSTLELGDSALYLCASSLGDTPNQPQHFGDGTRLSIL.

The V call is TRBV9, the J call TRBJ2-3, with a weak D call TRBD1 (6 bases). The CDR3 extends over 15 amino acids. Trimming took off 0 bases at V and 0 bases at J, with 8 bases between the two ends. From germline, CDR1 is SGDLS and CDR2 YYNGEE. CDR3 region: CASSVGGPSTDTQYF. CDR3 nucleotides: TGTGCCAGCAGCGTAGGGGGGCCTAGCACAGATACGCAGTATTTT.

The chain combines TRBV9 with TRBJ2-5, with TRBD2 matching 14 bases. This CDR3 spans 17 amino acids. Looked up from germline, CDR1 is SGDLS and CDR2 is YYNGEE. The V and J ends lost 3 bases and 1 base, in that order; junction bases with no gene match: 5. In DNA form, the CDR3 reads TGTGCCAGCAGCGAGGGACTAGCGGGAGTACCCCAAGAGACCCAGTACTTC. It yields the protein CASSEGLAGVPQETQYF.

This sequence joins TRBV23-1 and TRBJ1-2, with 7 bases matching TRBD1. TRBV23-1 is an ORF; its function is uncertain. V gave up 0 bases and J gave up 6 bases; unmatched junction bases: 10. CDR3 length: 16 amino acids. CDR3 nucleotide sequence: TGCGCCAGCAGTCAATCCAGGGGGTTTTGGTTTGATGGCTACACCTTC. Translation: CASSQSRGFWFDGYTF.

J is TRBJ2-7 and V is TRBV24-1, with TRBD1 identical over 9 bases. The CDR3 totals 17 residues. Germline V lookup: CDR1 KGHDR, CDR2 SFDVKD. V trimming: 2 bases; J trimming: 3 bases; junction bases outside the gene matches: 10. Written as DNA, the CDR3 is TGTGCCACCAGTGATTCCAAGGACAGGGGCCTTATCTACGAGCAGTACTTC. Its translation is CATSDSKDRGLIYEQYF.

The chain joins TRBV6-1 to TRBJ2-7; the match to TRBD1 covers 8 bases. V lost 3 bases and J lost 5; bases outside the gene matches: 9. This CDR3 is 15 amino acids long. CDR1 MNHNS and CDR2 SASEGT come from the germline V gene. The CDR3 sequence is CASSEKRTGFDEQYF. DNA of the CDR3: TGTGCCAGCAGTGAGAAGAGGACAGGGTTCGACGAGCAGTACTTC.